This TCR beta chain was captured in a study of blood T cell repertoires in COVID-19. For the study at large: Sites in the United States, Italy and Spain provided acute and convalescent COVID-19 samples. PBMCs, B-cell-depleted T cells, or T cells provided the cDNA or gDNA that made up the material.

Original methodology: Quantification of nucleated cells was approximated via reference gene primer amplification. Method: immunoSEQ multiplex PCR; TCRdb's copy keeps in-frame clones and lacks some. V and J calls and clone size are given by that table; D and trimming were obtained from the DNA. The sample has fewer than 200,000 clones; roughly 90% are singletons. This clone was seen only once. This TCR was sampled from a man aged 55 to 70 with acute or convalescent COVID-19. The sequenced material came from peripheral blood.

CDR3 in DNA: TGTGCCAGCAGTTCGAAATACACAGGGATCCAGCCCCAGCATTTT. It specifies CASSSKYTGIQPQHF. The V gene is TRBV5-8, the J gene TRBJ1-5; tentatively, D is TRBD1 (6 bases). Germline CDR1 is SGHTS and CDR2 is YDEGEE. The CDR3 is 15 amino acids. V was clipped by 5 bases and J by 7 bases, with 19 bases between them.